This section outlines one T cell receptor beta chain sequence together with its context. This sample is drawn from a study of TIL therapy for anti-PD-1-resistant metastatic lung cancer. Turning to the study itself: Tumors had a median PD-L1 proportion score of about 6%.

As to time point: pre-treatment sample, taken before nivolumab and TIL therapy. Looked up from germline, CDR1 is MGHDK and CDR2 is SYGVNS. The CDR3 extends over 13 amino acids. Trimming pared 4 bases from V and 5 bases from J, leaving 10 bases between. Sequencing used immunoSEQ v3. Some clones are missing from TCRdb's copy, which holds only in-frame ones; the method was immunoSEQ multiplex PCR. The table records roughly 60,000 clones, around 90% of them present only once. The sequenced sample was blood, obtained at baseline. V and J are TRBV25-1 and TRBJ2-3; D possibly corresponds to TRBD1 (6 bases). The source of this sequence is a person aged 25-85 years with non-small cell lung cancer. In DNA, the CDR3 is TGTGCCAGCAGTGCAACAGGGAAAGATACGCAGTATTTT. It codes for CASSATGKDTQYF.